The present TCR beta chain was sequenced within a study of cytomegalovirus exposure and HLA in healthy donors. Note on this clone: Its matching antigen is unknown.

The assay was immunoSEQ multiplex PCR, and TCRdb's table has in-frame clones only and misses some. The table has fewer than 100,000 clones, nearly 95% seen once; the top ten hold 2% to 2.5%. The V and J ends lost 4 bases and 3 bases, in that order; junction bases with no gene match: 19. CDR1 MNHNS and CDR2 SASEGT come from the germline V gene. The CDR3 loop spans 19 amino acids. Findings and caveats of the study: Some public TCRs appeared in many individuals, while most sequences were rare.

The receptor comes from a woman between 18 and 30 years old in good health and CMV-seronegative. The V call is TRBV6-1, the J call TRBJ2-7, with 9 bases lining up with TRBD2. What was sequenced was PBMCs. CDR3: CASSGGKRRAAGGFYEQYF. DNA for the CDR3: TGTGCCAGCAGTGGGGGGAAGCGTCGCGCGGCGGGAGGGTTCTACGAGCAGTACTTC.